Each of the 8 T cell receptor beta chains below was sequenced from the same sample in a study of vaccination and CD4 T cells after COVID-19. These receptors lack a known antigen. The Oncomine TCR Beta short-read assay sequenced DNA from cultured CD4+ T cells. TCRdb processed the PCR reads anew with MiXCR; each CDR3 protein has one entry. This sample has about 20,000 distinct CDR3 sequences, with less than 35% found just once. Sample treatment: roughly 10-day PBMC culture with coronavirus spike peptide pools or control peptides (ViraFEST assay). The sequenced sample consisted of cultured CD4+ T cells from blood. The receptors come from a human donor with COVID-19.

On this clonotype itself: The junction departs from the called germline gene at one end, perhaps through a read error. This chain uses TRBV5-3 with TRBJ2-7, with 8 bases matching TRBD1. TRBV5-3 is labeled an ORF, and its function is uncertain. There are 15 residues in the CDR3. The DNA for the CDR3 is TGTGCCAGCAGCTTGCGCGGACAGGGTTCGGGCGAGCAGTACTTC. Amino acid sequence: CASSLRGQGSGEQYF.

There are a few counts of this clonotype. The J gene is TRBJ1-2, the V gene TRBV5-1; D call uncertain. Trimming removed 2 bases from V and 8 bases from J, with 10 bases in between. CDR1 and CDR2 (germline): SGHRS, YFSETQ. The CDR3 runs 12 residues. CDR3 in DNA: TGCGCCAGCAGCTTACCCCCAGGAGGCTACACCTTC. It yields the protein CASSLPPGGYTF.

The gene calls are TRBV11-2 and TRBJ1-1; 7 bases are shared with TRBD1. CDR1 SGHAT and CDR2 FQNNGV come from the germline V gene. Trimming at V came to 3 bases and at J to 7 bases, leaving 11 bases not matched to a gene. CDR3 length: 15 amino acids. As DNA, the CDR3 is TGTGCCAGCAGCTTCAGACAGGGATTAAAACTTGAAGCTTTCTTT. Translating it yields CASSFRQGLKLEAFF.

The gene calls are TRBV7-2 and TRBJ2-3, with TRBD2 matching 9 bases. Trimming cost V 2 bases and J 5 bases; bases outside gene matches: 2. Germline V gives CDR1 SGHTA, CDR2 FQGNSA. The CDR3 is made up of 14 amino acids. The DNA for the CDR3 is TGTGCCAGCAGCTTACTTAGCGGGGGAGATACGCAGTATTTT. Amino acid sequence: CASSLLSGGDTQYF. Full variable domain (missing parts from reference TRBV7-2 and TRBJ2-3): GAGVSQSPSNKVTEKGKDVELRCDPISGHTALYWYRQSLGQGLEFLIYFQGNSAPDKSGLPSDRFSAERTGGSVSTLTIQRTQQEDSAVYLCASSLLSGGDTQYFGPGTRLTVL.

The chain has TRBV5-4 and TRBJ1-5; D gene unclear. The CDR3 consists of 12 residues. V dropped 10 bases and J dropped 0 bases, with 8 bases sitting between them. CDR1 and CDR2 from the germline V gene are SGHNT and YYREEE (reference sequence). CDR3 sequence reads: CAVGYSNQPQHF. The CDR3 DNA is TGTGCCGTGGGGTATAGCAATCAGCCCCAGCATTTT.

The CDR3 loop reads CASSTRTSGEDRTKNIQYF. The CDR3 nucleotides are TGTGCCAGTAGTACCCGGACGAGCGGGGAGGATCGGACCAAAAACATTCAGTACTTC. The chain couples TRBV19 to TRBJ2-4, with TRBD2 matching 7 bases. The CDR3 runs to 19 residues. Trimming removed 4 bases from V and 2 bases from J; junction bases left unmatched: 17. Germline-derived CDR1 and CDR2 are LNHDA and SQIVND (reference sequence).

By frequency in the sample, this clonotype is medium-sized. J is TRBJ1-6 and V is TRBV27; D possibly corresponds to TRBD1 (5 bases). This CDR3 is built from 15 residues. V shed 6 bases and J shed 5 bases, with 14 bases lying between them. From germline, CDR1 is MNHEY and CDR2 SMNVEV (reference sequence). The DNA for the CDR3 is TGTGCCAGCAGCCCGGGACGGGCTAATAATTCACCCCTCCACTTT. Residues: CASSPGRANNSPLHF.

In its sample, this clonotype was seen once. The chain recombines TRBV10-3 with TRBJ1-1; TRBD1 is a possible D gene (5 bases). Trimming took off 4 bases at V and 0 bases at J, with 12 bases between the two ends. Germline CDR1 ENHRY, CDR2 SYGVKD. The CDR3 contains 15 residues. The chain's CDR3 is CAISVHRQMNTEAFF. DNA for the CDR3: TGTGCCATCAGTGTACACCGACAGATGAACACTGAAGCTTTCTTT.